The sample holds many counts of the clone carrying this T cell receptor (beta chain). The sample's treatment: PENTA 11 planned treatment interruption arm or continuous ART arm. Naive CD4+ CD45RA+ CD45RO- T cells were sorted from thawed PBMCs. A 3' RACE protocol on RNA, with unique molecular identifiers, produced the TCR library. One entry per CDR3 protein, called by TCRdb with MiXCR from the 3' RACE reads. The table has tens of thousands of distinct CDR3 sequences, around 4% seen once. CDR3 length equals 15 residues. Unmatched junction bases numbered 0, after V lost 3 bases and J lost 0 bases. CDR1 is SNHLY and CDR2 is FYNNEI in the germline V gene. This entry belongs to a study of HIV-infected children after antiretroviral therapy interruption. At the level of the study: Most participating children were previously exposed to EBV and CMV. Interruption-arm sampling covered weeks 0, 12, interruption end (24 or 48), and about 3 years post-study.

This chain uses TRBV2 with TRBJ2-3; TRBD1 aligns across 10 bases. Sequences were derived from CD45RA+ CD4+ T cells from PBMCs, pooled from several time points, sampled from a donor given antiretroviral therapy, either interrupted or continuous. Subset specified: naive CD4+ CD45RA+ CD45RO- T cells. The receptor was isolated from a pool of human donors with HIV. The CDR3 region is CASSEGQGSTDTQYF. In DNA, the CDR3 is TGTGCCAGCAGTGAGGGACAGGGGAGCACAGATACGCAGTATTTT.